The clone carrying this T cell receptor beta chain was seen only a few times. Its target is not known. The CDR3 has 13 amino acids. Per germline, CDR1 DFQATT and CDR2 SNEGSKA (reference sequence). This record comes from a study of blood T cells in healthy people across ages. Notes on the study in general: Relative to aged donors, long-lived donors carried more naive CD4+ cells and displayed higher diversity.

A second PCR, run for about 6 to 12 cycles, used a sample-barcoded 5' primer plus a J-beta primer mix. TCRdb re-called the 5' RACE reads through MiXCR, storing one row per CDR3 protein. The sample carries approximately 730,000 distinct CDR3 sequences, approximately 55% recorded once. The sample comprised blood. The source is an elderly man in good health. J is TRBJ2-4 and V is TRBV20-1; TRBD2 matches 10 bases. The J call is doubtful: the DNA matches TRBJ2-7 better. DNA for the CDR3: TGCAGTGCTAGACTAGCGGGAGAAGCCGAGCAGTACTTC. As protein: CSARLAGEAEQYF.